This T cell receptor (beta chain) is from a study of T cell responses to AZD1222 COVID-19 vaccine (dated by TCRdb to about 2021). The study in broad terms: TCR sequencing was performed for approximately 240 trial participants, of whom some 200 were given two doses of AZD1222 and some 26 were given two doses of MenACWY control vaccine. Trial participants were enrolled by age into 18-55, 56-69 and 70-plus year subgroups, with approximately 160, 26 and 62 TCR-sequenced participants respectively. The investigation overall reported the following: Epitopes outside the regions mutated in the B.1.351 and B.1.1.7 variants were reportedly recognized by nearly half of the unique spike-specific TCRs. Conclusions about previously exposed vaccinees are limited because only five to seven AZD1222 recipients were SARS-CoV-2 seropositive at baseline. The 56-69-year group was small, and its depth increase did not reach significance, likely because of low power. No day 14 peak-response samples were available, so repertoires were characterized only after the peak T cell response. After two AZD1222 doses, spike-specific TCR breadth and depth were significantly higher than at day 0 and than in MenACWY recipients. The vaccine-associated CD4 TCRs covered the entire spike protein, and the dominant responses fell in regions 160-218 and 743-854. Participants were mostly white British, with more females than males. The authors suggested clonal diversity may have been underestimated.

In the paper's terms, the time point label means: baseline before first vaccination. This sample's treatment or condition label indicates: meningococcal conjugate vaccine given as trial control. Vaccinee samples were obtained from the UK trials COV001 and COV002, which included a single-blind randomized controlled phase 2/3 trial of AZD1222 (ChAdOx1 nCoV-19) in healthy adults. For TCRbeta chain sequencing, PBMC samples were collected from trial participants at day 0 and at day 28 after the second dose. The CDR3 regions of human TCRbeta chains were subjected to immunosequencing. The authors processed their data as follows. TCRs in the repertoires were matched against a reference library of SARS-CoV-2-specific TCRs that had been generated with the MIRA antigen-specificity platform. Breadth was defined as the fraction of unique TCRs that were SARS-CoV-2-associated. Depth was defined as the fraction of total T cells that were SARS-CoV-2-associated. Using the MIRA data, each spike-specific TCR was mapped to the spike region that the TCR reacts to and placed in a CD4 or CD8 class. Log10-transformed breadth and depth values were compared by one-way ANOVA with Sidak's multiple comparisons tests. TCRdb retrieved this table from immuneACCESS and kept in-frame rearrangements only. Not all clones are present; in checked studies, unresolved V genes account for under half, and no reason is known for the remainder. That table gives V, J and clone size, and the DNA gave D and trimming. The sample contains about 100,000 clones, over 75% of them found a single time. The leading ten clones occupy 4% to 5% of the sample.

V and J are trimmed by 5 bases and 3 bases, and the gene matches miss 7 bases of the junction. CDR1 is given as KGHSH and CDR2 as LQKENI, both from the germline V gene. The CDR3 spans 14 residues, from the cysteine through the phenylalanine. Just CDR3 DNA is preserved here, 42 bases in frame from base 1. In its sample, this clone was seen a few times. Its specific antigen is unknown. No clone much larger than this one lies a single base away; base qualities are absent. The chain is made from TRBV18 and TRBJ2-7, and 7 bases in between align with TRBD2. Specimen: peripheral blood, collected on day 0 of MenACWY control vaccination. This sequence originates from an adult in good health. The CDR3 amino acid sequence is: CASSDSGKDYEQYF. The DNA is TGTGCCAGCTCAGACAGCGGGAAGGACTACGAGCAGTACTTC.